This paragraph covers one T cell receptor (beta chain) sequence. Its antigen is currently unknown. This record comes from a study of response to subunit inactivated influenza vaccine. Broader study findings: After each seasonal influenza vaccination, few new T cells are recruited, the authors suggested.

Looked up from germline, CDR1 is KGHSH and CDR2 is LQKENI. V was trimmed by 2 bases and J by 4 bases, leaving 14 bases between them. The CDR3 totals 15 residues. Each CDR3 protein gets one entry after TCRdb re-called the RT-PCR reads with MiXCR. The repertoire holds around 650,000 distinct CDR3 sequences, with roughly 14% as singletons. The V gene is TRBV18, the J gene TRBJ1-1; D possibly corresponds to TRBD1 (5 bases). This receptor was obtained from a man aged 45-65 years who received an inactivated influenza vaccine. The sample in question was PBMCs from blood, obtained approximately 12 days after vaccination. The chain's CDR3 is CASSPSQGGTTEAFF. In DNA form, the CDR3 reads TGTGCCAGCTCACCATCCCAGGGTGGAACCACTGAAGCTTTCTTT.